This T cell receptor (beta chain) was documented in a study of blood T cell repertoires in COVID-19. Turning to the study itself: The United States, Italy and Spain were the sources of the acute and convalescent COVID-19 samples.

Clones were sequenced by immunoSEQ multiplex PCR, and TCRdb holds only the in-frame ones, with some missing. Here the sample spans around 20,000 clones, approximately 87% being singletons. Germline V gene data show CDR1 as SGHAT and CDR2 as FQNNGV. Trimming removed 1 base from V and 1 base from J, with 13 bases in between. CDR3 length: 16 residues. This TCR was recovered from a human donor in a cohort sampled during active COVID-19. This chain links TRBV11-2 with TRBJ2-5; tentative D call: TRBD1 (6 bases). Source material: peripheral blood. As DNA, the CDR3 is TGTGCCAGCAGCTTAGCCACCCTAGGGGGCCAAGAGACCCAGTACTTC. Amino acids: CASSLATLGGQETQYF.